This is a list of T cell receptor beta chains from one sample in a study of beta chain features in type 1 diabetes. The assay was immunoSEQ multiplex PCR, and TCRdb's table has in-frame clones only and misses some. The sample contains under 450,000 clones, around 13% of which appear only once. What was sequenced was naive CD4+ T cells from blood. The receptor set was obtained from a man younger than 40 in good health. Both conserved end residues are part of each CDR3.

>TRBJ2-3|TRBV10-3
CAIGLAGSTSTDTQYF
>TRBJ1-4|TRBV6-6
CASSYRQKLFF
>TRBJ1-2|TRBV11-1
CASSSINYGYTF
>TRBJ2-4|TRBV7-2
CASSLERLSPLAKNIQYF
>TRBJ1-5|TRBV15
CATSNDFNQPQHF
>TRBJ1-5|TRBV18
CASSLVEPSSQPQHF
>TRBJ2-3|TRBV7-9
CAIRDRAADTQYF
>TRBJ2-3|TRBV7-8
CASSPPRRGTDTQYF
>TRBJ2-3|TRBV7-7
CASSLRGGTQYF
>TRBJ1-6|TRBV11-2
CASSMGQDNSPLHF
>TRBJ2-7|TRBV19
CASSRRDRGLYEQYF
>TRBJ1-2|TRBV29-1
CSAEGGGNYGYTF
>TRBJ1-2|TRBV7-9
CASSASQGAHGYTF
>TRBJ2-3|TRBV5-1
CASSLGTIEDTQYF
>TRBJ2-1|TRBV7-9
CASSTDSSGSGSEQFF
>TRBJ2-2|TRBV15
CATSRDPGTGELFF
>TRBJ2-1|TRBV18
CASSPPGLPGRGEQFF
>TRBJ1-6|TRBV2
CASSETANNSPLHF
>TRBJ2-7|TRBV7-2
CASSMGQGAYYEQYF
>TRBJ1-1|TRBV4-3
CASSQVLMNTEAFF
>TRBJ2-5|TRBV14
CASSQEHRGQETQYF
>TRBJ1-5|TRBV27
CASSLRAGGQPQHF
>TRBJ2-5|TRBV20-1
CSATKVETQYF
>TRBJ1-2|TRBV18
CASSRGTGGEEYGYTF
>TRBJ2-5|TRBV6-1
CASTPDRGPETQYF
>TRBJ1-2|TRBV29-1
CSVESGIGVYGYTF
>TRBJ1-1|TRBV4-3
CASSQDTESTEAFF
>TRBJ2-5|TRBV7-7
CASSLGVEGTQYF
>TRBJ2-1|TRBV7-2
CASSNGLAVNNEQFF
>TRBJ1-1|TRBV7-2
CASRVAANTEAFF
>TRBJ2-5|TRBV9
CASSEDSGGVSTQYF
>TRBJ1-4|TRBV9
CASSKNTLTNEKLFF
>TRBJ2-1|TRBV5-6
CASSLAPAGGLNEQFF
>TRBJ2-5|TRBV18
CASSPGLAGQETQYF
>TRBJ2-3|TRBV4-3
CASSQDPAVGDTQYF
>TRBJ1-1|TRBV30
CAYQTGYTEAFF
>TRBJ1-2|TRBV10-3
CAITDLQGYTF
>TRBJ2-5|TRBV18
CASSPRARQETQYF
>TRBJ2-2|TRBV5-4
CASSPRQGSNTGELFF
>TRBJ2-3|TRBV13
CASSLSGGLRGTDTQYF
>TRBJ1-3|TRBV14
CASSLPGSSGNTIYF
>TRBJ2-3|TRBV7-2
CASSLALTTDTQYF
>TRBJ2-7|TRBV11-2
CASSRNAVGSDEQYF
>TRBJ2-1|TRBV4-3
CASSQDYGISLSEQFF
>TRBJ2-2|TRBV14
CASSPGLTRGIGELFF
>TRBJ2-1|TRBV7-2
CASSPKQLAFEQFF
>TRBJ2-3|TRBV7-6
CASSFSGGATDTQYF
>TRBJ2-3|TRBV5-6
CASSLLGQLTDTQYF
>TRBJ2-1|TRBV5-4
CASSLETSYNEQFF
>TRBJ2-3|TRBV5-1
CASSSVTSGAKNTQYF
>TRBJ2-2|TRBV5-1
CASSLTGGNTGELFF
>TRBJ2-1|TRBV27
CASSPLEVPNEQFF
>TRBJ1-1|TRBV30
CAWRAYDKPNTEAFF
>TRBJ2-2|TRBV4-1
CASSQDLPKSLFF
>TRBJ1-1|TRBV14
CASTRVGGNTEAFF
>TRBJ2-3|TRBV2
CASKFNPLSTDTQYF
>TRBJ1-1|TRBV9
CASTGSMNTEAFF